The 28 T cell receptor beta chains below were found in one sample sequenced in a study of T-cell reconstitution after alpha-beta-depleted transplantation in children (dated by TCRdb to 2016 to 2018). Libraries were built with PCR. Sequenced using an Illumina HiSeq 2500. TCR library preparation used molecular barcoding, with unique molecular identifiers applied to normalize quantification of the TCRbeta repertoire. TCRdb itself trimmed the public reads at Q25 with fastp, ran MiXCR and retained productive beta chains. Rows matching on CDR3 protein sequence are summarized as one entry with the most common DNA and genes. The sample table contains more than 550,000 distinct CDR3 sequences; only one count was recorded for under 12% of them. The top ten clonotypes cover about 4% of the sample. The source was PBMCs from the stem cell graft donor, collected from the stem cell graft. These receptor sequences come from a human donor who donated a stem cell graft to a child with acute myeloid leukemia.

Only a few counts were recorded for this clonotype. J is TRBJ2-1 and V is TRBV5-1; TRBD2 might be the D (6 bases). CDR1 SGHRS and CDR2 YFSETQ come from the germline V gene. The CDR3 is 16 residues long. Trimming shortened V by 0 bases and J by 5 bases, and 15 bases separated the two germline ends. The CDR3 reads CASSLVVGRGNNEQFF. The CDR3 DNA sequence: TGCGCCAGCAGCTTGGTTGTCGGGCGGGGAAACAATGAGCAGTTCTTC.

The chain is built from TRBV7-2 and TRBJ2-4; D is uncertain. Germline lookup yields CDR1 SGHTA and CDR2 FQGNSA. CDR3 length: 13 amino acids. DNA of the CDR3: TGTGCTACCACCGGAGAAGGGATGAACATTCAGTACTTC. This codes for CATTGEGMNIQYF.

CDR3 nucleotides: TGCAGTGCTAGAGCTAAAGGACGGGAAGGTGAAAAACTGTTTTTT. Its translation: CSARAKGREGEKLFF. The genes are TRBV20-1 and TRBJ1-4; no reliable D call. CDR3 size: 15 residues. V shed 1 base and J shed 7 bases, with 16 bases lying between them. Germline V CDR1 and CDR2: DFQATT, SNEGSKA (reference sequence).

The rearrangement joins TRBV7-8 to TRBJ2-5; TRBD1 aligns across 11 bases. CDR1 SGHVS and CDR2 FQNEAQ come from the germline V gene. The junction had 8 bases not matched to a gene; V was cut back by 5 bases and J by 9 bases. The CDR3 totals 14 residues. CDR3 residues: CASSGGQGVGAQYF. The CDR3 DNA reads TGTGCCAGCAGCGGGGGACAGGGGGTGGGAGCCCAGTACTTC.

The rearrangement links TRBV7-8 to TRBJ2-1, with TRBD1 matching over 10 bases. CDR3 size: 16 residues. Germline V gene lookup returns CDR1 SGHVS and CDR2 FQNEAQ. Germline trimming cut 5 bases from V and 5 bases from J; bases unmatched to any gene: 9. The CDR3 DNA follows: TGTGCCAGCAGCAAACCAACCGGGACAGGGGACAATGAGCAGTTCTTC. Residues: CASSKPTGTGDNEQFF.

The rearrangement uses TRBV28 and TRBJ1-5; D gene uncertain. V lost 8 bases to trimming and J lost 2 bases, with 13 bases between them. CDR3 length equals 14 residues. Germline assignment: CDR1 MDHEN and CDR2 SYDVKM. The CDR3 nucleotides are TGTGCCAGCTTCGGCCCCTTGCGCAATCAGCCCCAGCATTTT. Encoded protein: CASFGPLRNQPQHF.

This clonotype was found a few times. V gene TRBV9 combines with J gene TRBJ2-2; D call uncertain. Germline CDR1 and CDR2: SGDLS and YYNGEE. This CDR3 region has 15 residues. V lost 4 bases, J lost 2 bases, and 12 bases lay in between. This chain's CDR3 is CASSPRPDNTGELFF. CDR3 coding DNA: TGTGCCAGCAGCCCCAGGCCAGATAACACCGGGGAGCTGTTTTTT.

The V gene is TRBV3-1, the J gene TRBJ2-1; D assignment may be TRBD1 or TRBD2 (5 bases each). The ends were cut back, 3 bases at V and 3 bases at J, with 12 bases in the middle. The CDR3 consists of 15 residues. CDR1 and CDR2 (germline): LGHDT, YNNKEL (reference sequence). The CDR3 loop reads CASSQPGPVYNEQFF. CDR3 DNA: TGTGCCAGCAGCCAGCCGGGACCCGTCTACAATGAGCAGTTCTTC.

The rearrangement uses TRBV7-8 and TRBJ1-5; no reliable D call. The V end was cut by 5 bases, the J end by 1 base, with 15 bases between. Germline-derived CDR1 and CDR2 are SGHVS and FQNEAQ. The CDR3 sequence is 16 residues long. DNA of the CDR3: TGTGCCAGCAGCATTAGCCCGGGCGGGAGCAATCAGCCCCAGCATTTT. As protein: CASSISPGGSNQPQHF.

The chain recombines TRBV2 with TRBJ2-3; 12 bases are a match to TRBD2. There are 16 residues in the CDR3. Unmatched junction bases numbered 7, after V lost 7 bases and J lost 2 bases. The germline CDR1 and CDR2 sequences are SNHLY and FYNNEI. DNA for the CDR3: TGTGCCAGCAATCCGCTAGCGGGAGGGATCACAGATACGCAGTATTTT. Amino acid sequence: CASNPLAGGITDTQYF.

The sample holds many counts of this clonotype. This chain uses TRBV6-2 or TRBV6-3 with TRBJ2-3; D may be TRBD1 or TRBD2 (5 bases each). Trimming removed 7 bases at V and 4 bases at J, with 18 bases between. CDR3 size: 15 residues. Germline V lookup: CDR1 MNHEY, CDR2 SVGEGT. The CDR3 region has the DNA TGTGCCAGCACCCAGAGGTTACGAGGGGCAGATACGCAGTATTTT. It specifies CASTQRLRGADTQYF.

A few counts support this clonotype. The chain is built from TRBV5-1 and TRBJ2-1; no definite D call. V was cut by 7 bases and J by 0 bases, with 11 bases left in between. This CDR3 comprises 14 residues. Germline V CDR1 and CDR2: SGHRS, YFSETQ. CDR3 nucleotides: TGCGCCAGCGGCATATCAATCTCCTACAATGAGCAGTTCTTC. Translated, it gives CASGISISYNEQFF.

The chain joins TRBV21-1 to TRBJ2-7; the D call in the table, TRBD2, was not verified against the DNA. TRBV21-1 is a documented pseudogene. CDR3 size: 15 residues. This CDR3 is CASSKGPSGLREQYF. The CDR3 DNA is TGTGCCAGCAGCAAAGGGCCTAGCGGTTTGCGAGAGCAGTACTTC.

This clonotype was observed many times. The CDR3 spells CASSLGQFAYEQYF. CDR3 nucleotide sequence: TGTGCCAGCAGCCTCGGACAGTTTGCCTACGAGCAGTACTTC. The J gene is TRBJ2-7, the V gene TRBV9, with D maybe TRBD1 (6 bases). The length of the CDR3 is 14 residues. With 4 bases removed from V and 2 bases from J, the gap between germline ends came to 13 bases. The germline V gene has CDR1 SGDLS and CDR2 YYNGEE.

This clonotype was recorded at least ten times. This chain links TRBV20-1 with TRBJ2-1, with TRBD2 identical over 11 bases. Germline assignment: CDR1 DFQATT and CDR2 SNEGSKA (reference sequence). This CDR3 has 14 amino acids. The V gene end was trimmed by 6 bases and the J gene end by 8 bases; junction bases not matched to a gene: 9. CDR3 residues: CSAHTSGRGDEQFF. The CDR3 DNA sequence: TGCAGTGCGCATACTAGCGGGAGAGGCGATGAGCAGTTCTTC.

V is TRBV6-2 or TRBV6-3 and J is TRBJ2-3, with D possibly being TRBD2 (5 bases). The CDR3 has 14 residues. V was trimmed by 4 bases and J by 4 bases, leaving 12 bases between them. Per the germline V gene, CDR1 is MNHEY and CDR2 is SVGEGT. The CDR3 loop reads CASSWAPGADTQYF. The CDR3 DNA is TGTGCCAGCAGTTGGGCCCCCGGGGCAGATACGCAGTATTTT.

This chain uses TRBV5-1 with TRBJ2-7, with TRBD2 identical over 14 bases. Germline-derived CDR1 and CDR2 are SGHRS and YFSETQ. The V gene end was trimmed by 4 bases and the J gene end by 7 bases; junction bases not matched to a gene: 16. The CDR3 sequence is 18 residues long. CDR3 sequence reads: CASSTSTSGRVSRGEQYF. In DNA, the CDR3 is TGCGCCAGCAGCACCTCGACTAGCGGGAGGGTCTCCCGGGGGGAGCAGTACTTC. Combining the CDR3 with reference TRBV5-1 and TRBJ2-7 gives the whole variable domain KAGVTQTPRYLIKTRGQQVTLSCSPISGHRSVSWYQQTPGQGLQFLFEYFSETQRNKGNFPGRFSGRQFSNSRSEMNVSTLELGDSALYLCASSTSTSGRVSRGEQYFGPGTRLTVT.

This clonotype was recorded at least ten times. The chain is built from TRBV20-1 and TRBJ2-7; 10 bases align to TRBD2. The CDR3 runs to 15 residues. Looked up from germline, CDR1 is DFQATT and CDR2 is SNEGSKA (reference sequence). Germline trimming cut 7 bases from V and 0 bases from J; bases unmatched to any gene: 9. As DNA, the CDR3 is TGCAGTGTCAGAGACCTAGCGGGGGCCTCCTACGAGCAGTACTTC. Protein product: CSVRDLAGASYEQYF.

This clonotype came up a few times. The rearrangement links TRBV7-8 to TRBJ2-5; the match to TRBD2 covers 11 bases. Trimming took 0 bases from V and 0 from J; bases not matched to a gene: 9. This CDR3 is built from 19 residues. From germline, CDR1 is SGHVS and CDR2 FQNEAQ. The CDR3 reads CASSLARVPSGRYQETQYF. CDR3 nucleotide sequence: TGTGCCAGCAGCTTAGCGAGGGTCCCTAGCGGGAGGTACCAAGAGACCCAGTACTTC.

Ten or more counts support this clonotype. The genes are TRBV5-1 and TRBJ2-5, with D perhaps TRBD2 (5 bases). CDR1 and CDR2 from the germline V gene are SGHRS and YFSETQ. This CDR3 comprises 14 residues. The germline V and J ends were trimmed by 0 bases and 3 bases, with 9 bases remaining between them. The CDR3 nucleotides are TGCGCCAGCAGCTTGGGCGGAGGCAAAGAGACCCAGTACTTC. Protein sequence: CASSLGGGKETQYF.

This clonotype was counted a few times. V is TRBV7-2 and J is TRBJ2-5; D ambiguous. Per germline, CDR1 SGHTA and CDR2 FQGNSA. This CDR3 contains 14 residues. Trimming removed 1 base at V and 6 bases at J, with 12 bases between. DNA of the CDR3: TGTGCCAGCAGCTTAGATTTAGGGAAGCAGACCCAGTACTTC. It codes for CASSLDLGKQTQYF. Together with reference TRBV7-2 and TRBJ2-5, the CDR3 gives the full variable domain: GAGVSQSPSNKVTEKGKDVELRCDPISGHTALYWYRQSLGQGLEFLIYFQGNSAPDKSGLPSDRFSAERTGGSVSTLTIQRTQQEDSAVYLCASSLDLGKQTQYFGPGTRLLVL.

This clonotype was seen many times. The genes are TRBV12-3 or TRBV12-4 and TRBJ2-1; D unresolved. The V end lost 5 bases, the J end lost 8 bases, and 10 bases lay between the germline ends. This CDR3 is 12 amino acids long. The CDR3 reads CASSLLQDEQFF. The CDR3 DNA sequence: TGTGCCAGCAGTCTGCTGCAGGATGAGCAGTTCTTC.

The chain carries TRBV20-1 and TRBJ1-1, with D possibly being TRBD1 (5 bases). In germline, CDR1 is DFQATT, CDR2 SNEGSKA (reference sequence). This CDR3 is 13 amino acids long. The V gene lost 3 bases and the J gene lost 6 bases, with 14 bases spanning the gap. CDR3 in DNA: TGCAGTGCTAGTGCCGGGGCTCGGGCTGAAGCTTTCTTT. This sequence encodes CSASAGARAEAFF.

This clonotype showed up just a few times. V gene TRBV4-1 combines with J gene TRBJ1-2, with D maybe TRBD1 (6 bases). Germline CDR1 is MGHRA and CDR2 is YSYEKL. Trimming took 0 bases from V and 6 from J, leaving 14 bases between them. CDR3 size: 15 residues. The CDR3 sequence is CASSQEDRLWHGYTF. CDR3 coding DNA: TGCGCCAGCAGCCAAGAAGACAGGCTATGGCATGGCTACACCTTC.

This clonotype was seen more than once but under ten times. J is TRBJ1-1 and V is TRBV2; 7 bases align to TRBD1. Unmatched junction bases numbered 13, after V lost 4 bases and J lost 5 bases. Germline CDR1 SNHLY, CDR2 FYNNEI. CDR3 size: 16 residues. CDR3 nucleotide sequence: TGTGCCAGCAGTGTAAGGTACAGGGGTGAAAAAACTGAAGCTTTCTTT. Translating gives CASSVRYRGEKTEAFF.

This clonotype was counted many times. The V and J genes are TRBV6-5 and TRBJ2-5; D call uncertain. V gave up 0 bases and J gave up 5 bases, with 7 bases separating them. Germline assignment: CDR1 MNHEY and CDR2 SVGAGI. The CDR3 is made up of 13 amino acids. The DNA of the CDR3 is TGTGCCAGCAGTTACTCTGGCGCCGAGACCCAGTACTTC. Protein sequence: CASSYSGAETQYF.

This clonotype was found many times. The V gene is TRBV7-6, the J gene TRBJ2-7; D remains unclear. V lost 5 bases and J 2 bases, leaving 10 bases between the germline ends. Germline V CDR1 and CDR2: SGHVS, FNYEAQ. CDR3 length: 13 amino acids. The CDR3 region is CASSPLEPYEQYF. The CDR3 nucleotides read TGTGCCAGCAGCCCCCTGGAGCCCTACGAGCAGTACTTC.

This clonotype was picked up a small number of times. Written as DNA, the CDR3 is TGTGCCAGCAGCCAGCAGTCTCGGGCCGGGGAGTTCTTC. The encoded protein is CASSQQSRAGEFF. The chain links TRBV3-1 to TRBJ2-1; D might be TRBD2 (5 bases). Trimming removed 3 bases from V and 14 bases from J, with 17 bases in between. CDR1 is LGHDT, CDR2 YNNKEL, per germline (reference sequence). This CDR3 is built from 13 residues.